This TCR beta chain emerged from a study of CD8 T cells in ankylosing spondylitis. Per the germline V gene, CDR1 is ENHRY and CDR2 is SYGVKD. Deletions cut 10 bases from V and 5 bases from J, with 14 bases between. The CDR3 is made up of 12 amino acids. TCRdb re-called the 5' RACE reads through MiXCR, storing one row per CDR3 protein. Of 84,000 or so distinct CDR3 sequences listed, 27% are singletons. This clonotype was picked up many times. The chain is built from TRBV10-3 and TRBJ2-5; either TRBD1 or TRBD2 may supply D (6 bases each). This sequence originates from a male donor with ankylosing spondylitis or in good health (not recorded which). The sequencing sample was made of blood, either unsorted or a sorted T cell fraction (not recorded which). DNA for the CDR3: TGTGCCACCCGTGGGGGGCCGGAGACCCAGTACTTC. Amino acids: CATRGGPETQYF.